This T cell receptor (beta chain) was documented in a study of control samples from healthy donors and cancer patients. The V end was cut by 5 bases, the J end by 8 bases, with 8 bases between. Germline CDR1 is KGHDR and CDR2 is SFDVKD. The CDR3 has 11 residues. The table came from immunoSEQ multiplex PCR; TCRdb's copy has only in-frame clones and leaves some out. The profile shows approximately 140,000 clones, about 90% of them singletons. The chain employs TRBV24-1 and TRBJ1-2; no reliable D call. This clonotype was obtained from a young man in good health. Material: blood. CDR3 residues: CATSVGSGYTF. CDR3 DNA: TGTGCCACCAGTGTGGGCTCCGGCTACACCTTC.